A selection of T cell receptor beta chains follows, all from one sample in a study of shared clonotypes between healthy human individuals. Assay: immunoSEQ multiplex PCR; the TCRdb copy retains only in-frame clones and omits some. The table has about 2.4 million clones, over 85% seen once. Sequenced sample: naive CD4+ T cells sorted from blood. The source is a man younger than 35 in good health. The conserved cysteine and the conserved F or W are not part of the CDR3 here.

>TRBJ2-6|TRBV6-1
ASSFRVAGANVLT
>TRBJ2-7|TRBV2
ASRDDGRGSL
>TRBJ2-5|TRBV7-9
ASSLGPVEPQETQY
>TRBJ2-5|TRBV6-5
ASSRAFRETQY
>TRBJ2-3|TRBV5-1
ASSPTKGQGGVTDTQY
>TRBJ1-6|TRBV25-1
ASSESPTGNSPLH
>TRBJ1-1|TRBV7-8
ASSLRVTGVRNTEAF
>TRBJ2-2|TRBV18
ASSPRQGNTGELF
>TRBJ2-7|TRBV6-5
ASSYAAGSAYEQY
>TRBJ2-5|TRBV6-1
ASSEPPGLHVTQY
>TRBJ1-2|TRBV25-1
ASSGPGTGNYGYT
>TRBJ2-2|TRBV6-6
ASSPRGTSNGGELF
>TRBJ2-3|TRBV19
ASSETGGSTDTQY
>TRBJ2-1|TRBV30
AWKSGTLPYNEQF
>TRBJ2-1|TRBV6-5
ASYPAGGAYNEQF
>TRBJ2-7|TRBV5-4
ASSFDRVPSYEQY
>TRBJ2-2|TRBV7-9
ASSPRDLTNTGELF
>TRBJ1-5|TRBV7-2
ASSFRGGGNQPQH
>TRBJ1-4|TRBV11-2
ASSLDQLGENEKLF
>TRBJ2-3|TRBV30
AWSRIPVLWGTDTQY
>TRBJ2-1|TRBV7-3
ASSRGLVDNEQF
>TRBJ2-5|TRBV10-1
ASSESGLGEETQY
>TRBJ2-2|TRBV7-9
ASSLVTYSGELF
>TRBJ1-6|TRBV6-1
ASGGQVNSPLH
>TRBJ2-1|TRBV6-5
ASSVLGYYNEQF
>TRBJ1-2|TRBV27
ASSQTRDRIQRAGYT
>TRBJ2-7|TRBV4-1
ASSPPGQSDEQY
>TRBJ2-2|TRBV6-4
ASSSDRSTGELF
>TRBJ1-1|TRBV28
ATSLRDRGRVGAF
>TRBJ2-2|TRBV19
ASKGTAANTGELF
>TRBJ1-1|TRBV7-2
ASSLERNTEAF
>TRBJ1-6|TRBV5-1
ASSPGVANSPLH
>TRBJ2-5|TRBV11-2
ASSLQLAGSGETQY
>TRBJ1-2|TRBV5-4
ASSLWGTGWDGYT
>TRBJ2-3|TRBV2
ASSVRTSGGAHTQY
>TRBJ2-2|TRBV7-2
ASSLVWGSGTGELF
>TRBJ2-6|TRBV5-1
ASSWITGGSGANVLT
>TRBJ1-5|TRBV4-1
ASSPRVLFSNQPQH
>TRBJ1-2|TRBV6-1
ASSGQAIYGYT
>TRBJ1-1|TRBV5-6
ASSEIGRAEAF
>TRBJ2-3|TRBV7-2
ASSTRPHTDTQY
>TRBJ2-5|TRBV9
ASSVDRGTQY
>TRBJ2-4|TRBV14
ASSQLAGGAFGENIQY
>TRBJ1-1|TRBV28
ASSFGTSVTEAF
>TRBJ2-3|TRBV13
ASRQFKGSQRGTSGDTQY
>TRBJ2-1|TRBV5-1
ASSFNNEQF
>TRBJ2-3|TRBV11-3
ASSLGASGGVKDTQY
>TRBJ2-5|TRBV7-2
ASSPLVWETQY
>TRBJ1-1|TRBV6-1
ASSEQGFYTEAF
>TRBJ1-2|TRBV12-5
PLRGQGYGYT
>TRBJ2-4|TRBV19
ASRAPGGAKNIQY
>TRBJ1-2|TRBV6-6
ASSSVGGSGHGYT
>TRBJ2-2|TRBV14
ASSQVIGELF
>TRBJ1-2|TRBV28
ASSLPGRAGYT
>TRBJ2-2|TRBV2
ASSLVGTGELF
>TRBJ2-7|TRBV5-4
ASSLAGTGVPEQY
>TRBJ2-2|TRBV6-1
ASSRAGSTAGELF
>TRBJ2-3|TRBV11-2
ASSFAAGGPKQY
>TRBJ2-7|TRBV19
ASSPGSGYEQY
>TRBJ1-4|TRBV30
AWNSGREKLF